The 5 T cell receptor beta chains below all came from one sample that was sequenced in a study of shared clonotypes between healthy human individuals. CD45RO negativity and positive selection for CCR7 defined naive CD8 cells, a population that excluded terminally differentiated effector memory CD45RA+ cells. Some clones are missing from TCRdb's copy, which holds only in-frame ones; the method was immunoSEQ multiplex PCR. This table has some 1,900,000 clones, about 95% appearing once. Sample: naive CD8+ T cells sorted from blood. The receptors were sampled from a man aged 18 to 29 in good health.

The CDR3 loop reads CASSATGTGDSPLHF. The CDR3 nucleotides read TGTGCCAGCAGCGCCACCGGGACAGGGGATTCACCCCTCCACTTT. The rearrangement joins TRBV9 to TRBJ1-6; 10 bases are shared with TRBD1. The trim removed 3 bases at V and 8 bases at J, leaving 5 bases unmatched. Germline V CDR1 and CDR2: SGDLS, YYNGEE. This CDR3 has 15 residues.

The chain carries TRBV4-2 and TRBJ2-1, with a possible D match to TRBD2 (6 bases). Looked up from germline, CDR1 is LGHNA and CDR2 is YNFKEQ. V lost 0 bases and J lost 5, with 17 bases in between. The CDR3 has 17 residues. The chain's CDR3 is CASSQDPEDGEDNEQFF. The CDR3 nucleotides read TGTGCCAGCAGCCAAGATCCCGAAGATGGGGAGGACAATGAGCAGTTCTTC.

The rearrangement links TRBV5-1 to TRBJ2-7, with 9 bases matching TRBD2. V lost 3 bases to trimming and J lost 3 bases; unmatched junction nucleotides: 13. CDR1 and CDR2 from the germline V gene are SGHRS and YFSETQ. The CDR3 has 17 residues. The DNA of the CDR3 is TGCGCCAGCAGCTATAGGACGGCGAGCGGGGGGAACTACGAGCAGTACTTC. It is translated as CASSYRTASGGNYEQYF.

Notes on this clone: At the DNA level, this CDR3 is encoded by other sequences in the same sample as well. The chain's CDR3 is CASSPLNTEAFF. The DNA for the CDR3 is TGTGCCAGCAGCCCTTTGAACACTGAAGCTTTCTTT. The rearrangement uses TRBV7-9 and TRBJ1-1; D gene unclear. From germline, CDR1 is SEHNR and CDR2 FQNEAQ (reference sequence). Trimming left V 5 bases short and J 0 bases short, with 4 bases between. The CDR3 covers 12 residues.

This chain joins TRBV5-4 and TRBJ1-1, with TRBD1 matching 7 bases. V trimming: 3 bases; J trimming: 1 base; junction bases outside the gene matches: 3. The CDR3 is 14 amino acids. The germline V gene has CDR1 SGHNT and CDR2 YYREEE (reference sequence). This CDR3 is CASSSWTGNTEAFF. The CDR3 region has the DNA TGTGCCAGCAGCTCCTGGACAGGGAACACTGAAGCTTTCTTT.